The rows below give T cell receptor beta chains drawn from one sample of a study of shared clonotypes between healthy human individuals. Profiling relied on immunoSEQ multiplex PCR, and the TCRdb table lists in-frame clones only, not all of them. The sample yields about 680,000 clones, around 72% seen once. What was sequenced was memory CD4+ T cells sorted from blood. These receptors were collected from a woman in her twenties or thirties in good health. Each CDR3 is given with its conserved first and last residue. D genes are given only for firm matches. For some rows the clone size is stated as once, few or many, or as a class when expanded; others skip it.

j_call: TRBJ1-1; clone_size: -; v_call: TRBV2; d_call: TRBD1; cdr3_aa: CASSPGQPNTEAFF; cdr3_nt: TGTGCCAGCAGTCCGGGACAGCCGAACACTGAAGCTTTCTTT
j_call: TRBJ1-5; clone_size: -; v_call: TRBV7-9; d_call: -; cdr3_aa: CASSSSITGIQPQHF; cdr3_nt: TGTGCCAGCAGCTCCAGCATTACCGGTATTCAGCCCCAGCATTTT
j_call: TRBJ2-2; clone_size: -; v_call: TRBV19; d_call: TRBD1; cdr3_aa: CASTTGQGRPTTGELFF; cdr3_nt: TGTGCCAGTACCACGGGACAGGGAAGGCCAACCACCGGGGAGCTGTTTTTT
j_call: TRBJ2-1; clone_size: -; v_call: TRBV28; d_call: -; cdr3_aa: CASSLASPHEQFF; cdr3_nt: TGTGCCAGCAGTTTGGCTAGCCCCCATGAGCAGTTCTTC
j_call: TRBJ2-5; clone_size: -; v_call: TRBV28; d_call: -; cdr3_aa: CASSLPGVPETQYF; cdr3_nt: TGTGCCAGCAGTTTACCGGGAGTGCCTGAGACCCAGTACTTC
j_call: TRBJ2-7; clone_size: -; v_call: TRBV19; d_call: TRBD1; cdr3_aa: CASSDGQGASYEQYF; cdr3_nt: TGTGCCAGTAGCGACGGACAGGGCGCCTCCTACGAGCAGTACTTC
j_call: TRBJ2-1; clone_size: few; v_call: TRBV7-6; d_call: -; cdr3_aa: CASSLTANYNEQFF; cdr3_nt: TGTGCCAGCAGCTTAACCGCGAACTACAATGAGCAGTTCTTC
j_call: TRBJ2-2; clone_size: many; v_call: TRBV28; d_call: -; cdr3_aa: CASSLQDVTTGELFF; cdr3_nt: TGTGCCAGCAGTTTGCAGGACGTTACCACCGGGGAGCTGTTTTTT
j_call: TRBJ2-5; clone_size: -; v_call: TRBV2; d_call: -; cdr3_aa: CASSRDRNQETQYF; cdr3_nt: TGTGCCAGCAGTCGAGACAGGAACCAAGAGACCCAGTACTTC
j_call: TRBJ1-4; clone_size: -; v_call: TRBV28; d_call: -; cdr3_aa: CASESSGGLFF; cdr3_nt: TGTGCCAGCGAATCCTCTGGGGGGCTGTTTTTT
j_call: TRBJ2-1; clone_size: -; v_call: TRBV29-1; d_call: -; cdr3_aa: CSGGRGGGYNEQFF; cdr3_nt: TGCAGCGGGGGCCGGGGTGGCGGGTACAATGAGCAGTTCTTC
j_call: TRBJ2-7; clone_size: -; v_call: TRBV7-9; d_call: TRBD2; cdr3_aa: CASNPLAGSTYEQYF; cdr3_nt: TGTGCCAGCAACCCACTAGCGGGATCTACCTACGAGCAGTACTTC
j_call: TRBJ2-5; clone_size: -; v_call: TRBV5-1; d_call: -; cdr3_aa: CASSFSPGRVETQYF; cdr3_nt: TGCGCCAGCAGCTTCTCCCCAGGGCGGGTAGAGACCCAGTACTTC
j_call: TRBJ2-2; clone_size: -; v_call: TRBV5-1; d_call: TRBD1; cdr3_aa: CASSLPQGARGTGELFF; cdr3_nt: TGCGCCAGCAGTCTCCCTCAGGGGGCGCGGGGCACCGGGGAGCTGTTTTTT
j_call: TRBJ2-1; clone_size: -; v_call: TRBV11-2; d_call: -; cdr3_aa: CASSLLAGKYNEQFF; cdr3_nt: TGTGCCAGCAGCTTACTTGCGGGAAAGTACAATGAGCAGTTCTTC
j_call: TRBJ1-4; clone_size: -; v_call: TRBV18; d_call: TRBD1; cdr3_aa: CASSRSTGGNEKLFF; cdr3_nt: TGTGCCAGCTCCCGTTCGACAGGGGGTAATGAAAAACTGTTTTTT
j_call: TRBJ2-2; clone_size: -; v_call: TRBV28; d_call: TRBD2; cdr3_aa: CASLAFGTSGNTGELFF; cdr3_nt: TGTGCCAGCCTCGCCTTCGGGACTAGCGGCAACACCGGGGAGCTGTTTTTT
j_call: TRBJ1-4; clone_size: few; v_call: TRBV5-1; d_call: -; cdr3_aa: CASSLDGGHTENEKLFF; cdr3_nt: TGCGCCAGCAGCTTGGACGGGGGGCACACGGAGAATGAAAAACTGTTTTTT
j_call: TRBJ2-7; clone_size: -; v_call: TRBV28; d_call: TRBD2; cdr3_aa: CASSSLGLAPTYEQYF; cdr3_nt: TGTGCCAGCAGTTCCCTTGGACTAGCGCCCACCTACGAGCAGTACTTC
j_call: TRBJ2-1; clone_size: -; v_call: TRBV25-1; d_call: -; cdr3_aa: CASSGRDRSSYNEQFF; cdr3_nt: TGTGCCAGCAGTGGGCGTGACAGGAGCTCCTACAATGAGCAGTTCTTC
j_call: TRBJ2-7; clone_size: -; v_call: TRBV6-5; d_call: TRBD2; cdr3_aa: CASRLAGVGYEQYF; cdr3_nt: TGTGCCAGCAGATTAGCGGGAGTGGGCTACGAGCAGTACTTC
j_call: TRBJ2-1; clone_size: -; v_call: TRBV7-9; d_call: TRBD2; cdr3_aa: CASSSPRTSGRTVHEQFF; cdr3_nt: TGTGCCAGCAGCTCGCCGAGGACTAGCGGGAGAACCGTCCATGAGCAGTTCTTC
j_call: TRBJ1-3; clone_size: -; v_call: TRBV7-7; d_call: -; cdr3_aa: CATLSGSGNTIYF; cdr3_nt: TGTGCCACCTTATCAGGGTCTGGAAACACCATATATTTT